The 9 T cell receptor beta chains given below trace back to one sample, sequenced in a study of T cells in localized non-small cell lung cancer. Profiling relied on immunoSEQ multiplex PCR, and the TCRdb table lists in-frame clones only, not all of them. The data show over 50,000 clones, 90% seen once. Sequencing used peripheral blood, obtained before any cancer treatment. These receptors were collected from a woman aged 35 to 69 with stage I lung adenocarcinoma.

The genes are TRBV28 and TRBJ2-5; TRBD2 agrees at 10 bases. V trimming: 1 base; J trimming: 4 bases; junction bases outside the gene matches: 9. CDR1 and CDR2 (germline): MDHEN, SYDVKM. This CDR3 has 17 amino acids. The DNA for the CDR3 is TGTGCCAGCAGTTTATATCGAGCGGGGGGGCAAAGAGAGACCCAGTACTTC. As protein: CASSLYRAGGQRETQYF.

The CDR3 region is CASSEKSGIIVDETQYF. CDR3 DNA: TGTGCCAGCAGTGAAAAATCAGGGATCATCGTCGACGAGACCCAGTACTTC. The rearrangement uses TRBV7-9 and TRBJ2-5; TRBD1 is a possible D gene (5 bases). Trimming cost V 6 bases and J 5 bases, with 25 bases left between them. Per germline, CDR1 SEHNR and CDR2 FQNEAQ (reference sequence). This CDR3 contains 17 residues.

The chain is built from TRBV19 and TRBJ1-1; D gene ambiguous. V shed 3 bases and J shed 1 base, with 6 bases lying between them. CDR1 is LNHDA and CDR2 is SQIVND in the germline V gene (reference sequence). This CDR3 is built from 13 residues. The CDR3 here is CASSILQNTEAFF. The CDR3, as DNA: TGTGCCAGTAGTATTTTGCAGAACACTGAAGCTTTCTTT.

This chain links TRBV7-2 with TRBJ2-7; tentative D call: TRBD2 (6 bases). The V end lost 5 bases, the J end lost 7 bases, and 18 bases lay between the germline ends. In germline, CDR1 is SGHTA, CDR2 FQGNSA. The CDR3 length is 14 residues. The CDR3 coding sequence is TGTGCCAGCAGCCCGGGGGACCCTAAGTGGGAGCAGTACTTC. Protein product: CASSPGDPKWEQYF.

This clone was recorded only once. This rearrangement joins TRBV6-1 to TRBJ2-1; D possibly corresponds to TRBD2 (5 bases). This CDR3 contains 17 residues. The V end was cut by 0 bases, the J end by 8 bases, with 20 bases between. Germline CDR1 is MNHNS and CDR2 is SASEGT. In DNA, the CDR3 is TGTGCCAGCAGTGAAGCGCTGGTCCTAGAAATCGGGGATGAGCAGTTCTTC. This gives the protein CASSEALVLEIGDEQFF.

J is TRBJ1-5 and V is TRBV2; D might be TRBD1 (5 bases). Germline V gene sequence: CDR1 SNHLY, CDR2 FYNNEI. This CDR3 is built from 13 residues. V was trimmed by 5 bases and J by 6 bases, leaving 11 bases between them. The DNA for the CDR3 is TGTGCCAGCAGTCCGGAGGGGTCTCAGCCCCAGCATTTT. The encoded protein is CASSPEGSQPQHF.

The chain combines TRBV19 with TRBJ1-1; D is uncertain. The CDR3 is 14 amino acids. Germline V gene data show CDR1 as LNHDA and CDR2 as SQIVND (reference sequence). The V end was cut by 0 bases, the J end by 7 bases, with 12 bases between. CDR3 sequence: CASSIDRETGEAFF. The DNA for the CDR3 is TGTGCCAGTAGTATAGACAGAGAAACGGGTGAAGCTTTCTTT.

The chain carries TRBV6-5 and TRBJ2-3; the D is unclear. Germline V lookup: CDR1 MNHEY, CDR2 SVGAGI. The CDR3 covers 15 residues. V was pared by 2 bases and J by 1 base, with 10 bases between. CDR3 residues: CASSYGEGGTDTQYF. For the CDR3, the DNA is TGTGCCAGCAGTTACGGGGAAGGAGGCACAGATACGCAGTATTTT.

The J gene is TRBJ1-1, the V gene TRBV27; perhaps TRBD1 as D (5 bases). V shed 5 bases and J shed 0 bases, with 13 bases lying between them. CDR3 length: 15 residues. Germline V gene lookup returns CDR1 MNHEY and CDR2 SMNVEV (reference sequence). CDR3 sequence (DNA): TGTGCCAGCAGTCCCCCGCAGGGCATGAACACTGAAGCTTTCTTT. Its protein is CASSPPQGMNTEAFF.